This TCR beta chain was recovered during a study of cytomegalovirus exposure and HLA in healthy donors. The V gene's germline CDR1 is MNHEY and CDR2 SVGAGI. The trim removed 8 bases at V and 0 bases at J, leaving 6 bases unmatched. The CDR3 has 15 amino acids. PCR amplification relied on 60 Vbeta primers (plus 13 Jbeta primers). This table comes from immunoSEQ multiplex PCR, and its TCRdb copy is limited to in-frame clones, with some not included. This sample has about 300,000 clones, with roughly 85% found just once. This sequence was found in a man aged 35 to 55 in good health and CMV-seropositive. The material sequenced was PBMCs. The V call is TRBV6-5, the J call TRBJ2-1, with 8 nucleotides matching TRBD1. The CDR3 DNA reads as TGTGCCAGCGCCACAGACAGGGGCTCCTACAATGAGCAGTTCTTC. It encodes CASATDRGSYNEQFF.